This T cell receptor (beta chain) was recovered during a study of blood T cell repertoires in COVID-19. Study information: The United States, Italy and Spain provided the acute and convalescent COVID-19 samples.

The germline CDR1 and CDR2 sequences are MNHNY and SVGAGI (reference sequence). The ends were cut back, 7 bases at V and 7 bases at J, with 19 bases in the middle. The CDR3 has 14 residues. Cohorts were assigned according to the clinical history that participants reported. Data came from immunoSEQ multiplex PCR; TCRdb stores just in-frame clones and leaves some out. The data contain about 150,000 clones, roughly 84% of them singletons. The sample holds one count of this clone. This clonotype was obtained from a woman aged 45-59 years who had recovered from COVID-19. The chain is built from TRBV6-6 and TRBJ1-1; D remains ambiguous. The source material was PBMCs or T cells enriched from blood (not recorded which). The CDR3, as DNA: TGTGCCAGCATGCCCCGGTTGGTGGTCGGTGAAGCTTTCTTT. This translates into CASMPRLVVGEAFF.